The sequence of this T cell receptor beta chain was determined in a study of cytomegalovirus exposure and HLA in healthy donors. Overall study context: An early release of data contained 75 million to 90 million unique TCRs, which came from HLA-typed donors. Broader study findings: The authors considered a cluster of highly shared sequence variants likely to be a sequencing artifact. Later work found that TCR association rates differed between HLA loci; DRB1 had the most and HLA-C the fewest. Another analysis was done later, and it associated approximately 17,000 TCR beta sequences with HLA alleles at 0.05 false discovery rate.

As regards this clone: As yet, its antigen is unknown.

It was with 60 Vbeta and 13 Jbeta primers that the PCR ran. Here immunoSEQ multiplex PCR was the method, and the copy in TCRdb shows in-frame clones only, minus some. The sample contains around 67,000 clones, approximately 92% of which appear only once. Trimming cost V 0 bases and J 6 bases; bases outside gene matches: 0. CDR3 length equals 13 residues. CDR1 SEHNR and CDR2 FQNEAQ come from the germline V gene (reference sequence). The sample comprised PBMCs. The origin of this receptor is a woman under 40 in good health and CMV-seropositive. The chain carries TRBV7-9 and TRBJ1-2, with 8 positions matching TRBD1. The CDR3 sequence: CASSLATGDGYTF. CDR3 DNA: TGTGCCAGCAGCTTAGCGACAGGGGATGGCTACACCTTC.